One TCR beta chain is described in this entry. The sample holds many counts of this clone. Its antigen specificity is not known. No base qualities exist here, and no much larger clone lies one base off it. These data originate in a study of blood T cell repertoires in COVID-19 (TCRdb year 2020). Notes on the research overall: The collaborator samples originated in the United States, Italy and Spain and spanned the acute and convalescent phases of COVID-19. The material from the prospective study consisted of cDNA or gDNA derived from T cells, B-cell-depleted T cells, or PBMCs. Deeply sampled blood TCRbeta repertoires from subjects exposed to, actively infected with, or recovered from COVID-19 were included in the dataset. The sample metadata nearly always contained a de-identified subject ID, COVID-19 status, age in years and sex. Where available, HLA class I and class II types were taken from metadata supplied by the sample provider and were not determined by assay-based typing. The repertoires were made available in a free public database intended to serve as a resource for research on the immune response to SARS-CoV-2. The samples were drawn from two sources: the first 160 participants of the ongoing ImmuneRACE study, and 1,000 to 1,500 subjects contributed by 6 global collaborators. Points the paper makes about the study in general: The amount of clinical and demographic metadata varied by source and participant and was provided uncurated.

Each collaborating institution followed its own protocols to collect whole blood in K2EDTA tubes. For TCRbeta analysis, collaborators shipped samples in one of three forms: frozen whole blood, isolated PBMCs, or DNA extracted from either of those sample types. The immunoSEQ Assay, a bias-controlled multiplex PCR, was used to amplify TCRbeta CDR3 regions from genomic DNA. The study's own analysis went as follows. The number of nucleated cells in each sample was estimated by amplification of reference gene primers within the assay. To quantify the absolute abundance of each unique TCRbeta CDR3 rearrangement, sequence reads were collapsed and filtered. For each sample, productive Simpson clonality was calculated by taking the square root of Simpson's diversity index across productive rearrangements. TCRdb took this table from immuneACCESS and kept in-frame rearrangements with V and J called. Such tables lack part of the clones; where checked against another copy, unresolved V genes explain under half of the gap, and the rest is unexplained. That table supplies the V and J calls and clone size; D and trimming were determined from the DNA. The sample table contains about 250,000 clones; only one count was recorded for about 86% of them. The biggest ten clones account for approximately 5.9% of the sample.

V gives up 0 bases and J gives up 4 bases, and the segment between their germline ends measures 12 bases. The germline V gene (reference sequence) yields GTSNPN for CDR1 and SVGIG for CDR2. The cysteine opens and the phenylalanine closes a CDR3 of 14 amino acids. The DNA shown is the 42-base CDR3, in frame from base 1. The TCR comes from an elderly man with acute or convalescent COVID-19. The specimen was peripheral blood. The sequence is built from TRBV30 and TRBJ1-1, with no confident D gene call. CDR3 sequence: CAWSVQAAGTEAFF. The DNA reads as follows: TGTGCCTGGAGTGTACAAGCGGCGGGCACTGAAGCTTTCTTT.